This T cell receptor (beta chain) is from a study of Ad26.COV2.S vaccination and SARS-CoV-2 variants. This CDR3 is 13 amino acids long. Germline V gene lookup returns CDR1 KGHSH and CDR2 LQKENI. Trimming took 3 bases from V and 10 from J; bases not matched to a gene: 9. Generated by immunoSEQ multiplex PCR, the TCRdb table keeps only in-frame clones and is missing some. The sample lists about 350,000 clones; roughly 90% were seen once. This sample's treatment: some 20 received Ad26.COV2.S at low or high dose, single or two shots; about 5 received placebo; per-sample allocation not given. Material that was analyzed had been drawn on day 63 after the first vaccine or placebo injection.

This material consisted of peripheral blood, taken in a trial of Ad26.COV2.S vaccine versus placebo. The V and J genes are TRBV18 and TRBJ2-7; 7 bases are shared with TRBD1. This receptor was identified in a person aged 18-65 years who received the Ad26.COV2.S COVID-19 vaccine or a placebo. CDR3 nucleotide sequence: TGTGCCAGCTCACCCGGGACAGACACCTTCCAGTACTTC. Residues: CASSPGTDTFQYF.